This TCR beta chain was sequenced for a study of T cell responses to AZD1222 COVID-19 vaccine. General observations from the study: Repertoire sampling occurred only after the peak T cell response.

Germline values: CDR1 SGHRS, CDR2 YFSETQ. This CDR3 contains 16 residues. With 4 bases removed from V and 4 bases from J, the gap between germline ends came to 18 bases. Only in-frame clones appear in the TCRdb table, and some are missing; sequencing was by immunoSEQ multiplex PCR. The sample lists tens of thousands of clones, roughly 88% occurring once. To note about this clone: Antigen unknown.

The chain links TRBV5-1 to TRBJ2-1, with a tentative D call TRBD2 (6 bases). The TCR was taken from an adult who received the AZD1222 COVID-19 vaccine. This specimen consisted of peripheral blood, obtained 28 days after the second AZD1222 dose. CDR3 in DNA: TGCGCCAGCAGCACCTCGCGGGTCGGAGGGTACAATGAGCAGTTCTTC. Translation: CASSTSRVGGYNEQFF. The full variable domain, rest sourced from reference TRBV5-1 and TRBJ2-1, is KAGVTQTPRYLIKTRGQQVTLSCSPISGHRSVSWYQQTPGQGLQFLFEYFSETQRNKGNFPGRFSGRQFSNSRSEMNVSTLELGDSALYLCASSTSRVGGYNEQFFGPGTRLTVL.